Listed below are T cell receptor beta chains from one sample, sequenced in a study of regulatory T cells in long-lasting Graves disease. Via MiXCR, TCRdb re-called the multiplex PCR reads, giving one row per CDR3 protein. The top ten hold about 20% of the sample, which has around 400,000 distinct CDR3 sequences, 15% to 18% seen once. The input for sequencing was peripheral blood mononuclear cells (PBMCs), taken at new diagnosis, from a patient treated with antithyroid drugs. The receptors come from a female donor with Graves disease. Both conserved end residues are part of each CDR3. A D gene is named only where the DNA matches it firmly. Size is stated for part of the rows, as once, few or many counts, or as a class when the clone is expanded.

d_call	clone_size	j_call	v_call	cdr3_aa	cdr3_nt
TRBD2	many	TRBJ2-3	TRBV9	CASSVVGSGSGDTQYF	TGTGCCAGCAGCGTAGTTGGTAGCGGGAGTGGAGATACGCAGTATTTT
TRBD1	few	TRBJ2-1	TRBV5-1	CASSLALRDRGRSEQFF	TGCGCCAGCAGCTTGGCTCTACGGGACAGGGGGCGTAGTGAGCAGTTCTTC
-	few	TRBJ1-2	TRBV12-3/TRBV12-4	CASKRQETYGYTF	TGTGCCAGCAAAAGACAGGAAACCTATGGCTACACCTTC
-	many	TRBJ1-1	TRBV29-1	CSVSTIFGTEAFF	TGCAGCGTGTCGACAATTTTTGGCACTGAAGCTTTCTTT
TRBD2	many	TRBJ2-3	TRBV20-1	CSARLPPGLAGGADTQYF	TGCAGTGCTAGACTCCCTCCGGGACTAGCGGGAGGGGCAGATACGCAGTATTTT
TRBD1	many	TRBJ2-2	TRBV6-5	CASSYGTDNTGELFF	TGTGCCAGCAGTTACGGGACAGATAACACCGGGGAGCTGTTTTTT
-	few	TRBJ2-7	TRBV4-1	CASSGGSALSYEQYF	TGCGCCAGCTCCGGGGGAAGCGCTCTCTCCTACGAGCAGTACTTC
-	many	TRBJ2-1	TRBV2	CASSGGYNEQFF	TGCGCCAGCAGCGGAGGGTACAATGAGCAGTTCTTC
-	-	TRBJ2-5	TRBV27	CASSPRGRPPQETQYF	TGTGCCAGCAGTCCCCGGGGCCGGCCGCCGCAAGAGACCCAGTACTTC
TRBD1	few	TRBJ2-1	TRBV11-2	CASSTRPGQGANEQFF	TGTGCCAGCTCAACAAGACCGGGACAGGGAGCCAATGAGCAGTTCTTC
-	few	TRBJ1-5	TRBV19	CASSWGAGENQPQHF	TGTGCCAGTAGTTGGGGAGCGGGAGAAAATCAGCCCCAGCATTTT
TRBD2	many	TRBJ2-3	TRBV7-8	CASSPRTSGPGTQYF	TGTGCCAGCAGCCCCAGGACTAGCGGACCGGGTACGCAGTATTTT
TRBD1	many	TRBJ1-3	TRBV2	CASSDRGRGGNTIYF	TGTGCCAGCAGTGACAGGGGGCGAGGCGGAAACACCATATATTTT
-	many	TRBJ1-6	TRBV5-1	CASMRSSYNSPLHF	TGCGCCAGCATGCGGAGCTCCTATAATTCACCCCTCCACTTT
TRBD1	few	TRBJ1-5	TRBV20-1	CSAKPSTGNSNQPQHF	TGCAGTGCCAAACCCTCGACAGGGAATAGCAATCAGCCCCAGCATTTT
TRBD2	many	TRBJ2-1	TRBV27	CASSAGLAVNEQFF	TGTGCCAGCAGTGCGGGACTAGCGGTGAATGAGCAGTTCTTC
-	many	TRBJ1-5	TRBV2	CASSELMGSNQPQHF	TGTGCCAGCAGTGAGCTCATGGGGAGCAATCAGCCCCAGCATTTT
-	many	TRBJ2-1	TRBV13	CASSSYTRDPGPQKGQFF	TGTGCCAGCAGCTCCTATACTCGAGATCCGGGACCTCAAAAGGGGCAGTTCTTC
TRBD1	many	TRBJ2-1	TRBV28	CASTGTGVYNEQFF	TGTGCCAGCACCGGGACAGGGGTCTACAATGAGCAGTTCTTC
-	many	TRBJ2-5	TRBV30	CAWSIQAGETQYF	TGTGCCTGGAGTATCCAAGCCGGTGAGACCCAGTACTTC
-	many	TRBJ2-7	TRBV5-6	CASSSAVKGMVEQYF	TGTGCCAGCAGCTCGGCCGTGAAGGGTATGGTCGAGCAGTACTTC
-	many	TRBJ1-2	TRBV6-1	CASRGEAGSYGYTF	TGTGCCAGCAGAGGGGAGGCAGGAAGCTATGGCTACACCTTC
-	many	TRBJ2-3	TRBV20-1	CSAEYTLPEIFTDTQYF	TGCAGTGCCGAATATACCCTCCCCGAAATCTTCACAGATACGCAGTATTTT
-	few	TRBJ1-5	TRBV19	CASSMPAGLLPDQPQHF	TGTGCCAGTAGTATGCCCGCGGGACTTCTGCCCGATCAGCCCCAGCATTTT
-	many	TRBJ2-1	TRBV13	CASSLTPGTANNEQFF	TGTGCCAGCAGCTTAACACCGGGCACAGCAAACAATGAGCAGTTCTTC
-	-	TRBJ2-7	TRBV6-2/TRBV6-3	CATRGNGQLTYEQYF	TGTGCCACCAGGGGTAATGGACAATTAACCTACGAGCAGTACTTC
TRBD2	many	TRBJ2-1	TRBV11-1	CASSLLAGPNNEQFF	TGTGCCAGCAGCTTGCTAGCGGGGCCAAACAATGAGCAGTTCTTC
TRBD1	many	TRBJ2-7	TRBV2	CAIERDRVSYEQYF	TGTGCCATAGAACGGGACAGGGTATCCTACGAGCAGTACTTC
TRBD2	-	TRBJ2-5	TRBV10-3	CAISDSVGGRNEYQETQYF	TGTGCCATCAGTGATTCGGTCGGCGGGAGGAACGAGTACCAAGAGACCCAGTACTTC
-	many	TRBJ2-1	TRBV5-1	CASSSLESGGAEQFF	TGCGCCAGCAGCTCGCTTGAATCCGGCGGGGCAGAGCAGTTCTTC
-	few	TRBJ2-6	TRBV5-4	CASSLRQPFTGANVLTF	TGTGCCAGCAGCTTGAGGCAGCCGTTTACTGGGGCCAACGTCCTGACTTTC
-	many	TRBJ2-1	TRBV6-2/TRBV6-3	CASSYTGMRRIYNEQFF	TGTGCCAGCAGTTATACCGGGATGCGGCGGATCTACAATGAGCAGTTCTTC
TRBD2	many	TRBJ2-7	TRBV4-3	CASSPRLAGPYEQYF	TGCGCCAGCAGCCCGAGACTAGCGGGACCCTACGAGCAGTACTTC
-	many	TRBJ2-5	TRBV7-2	CASSPFGGEETQYF	TGTGCCAGCAGCCCCTTTGGCGGGGAAGAGACCCAGTACTTC
TRBD2	many	TRBJ2-3	TRBV7-8	CASSLVTGTSGYTDTQYF	TGTGCCAGCAGCTTAGTCACCGGGACTAGCGGTTACACAGATACGCAGTATTTT
TRBD1	many	TRBJ1-1	TRBV6-1	CASSLGTGGPEAFF	TGTGCCAGCAGTCTCGGGACAGGGGGCCCTGAAGCTTTCTTT
TRBD1	many	TRBJ1-6	TRBV10-1	CASSEGTGSSSSPLHF	TGCGCCAGCAGTGAAGGGACAGGGAGTTCGAGTTCACCCCTCCACTTT
-	many	TRBJ2-7	TRBV7-6	CASSPITGPSSYEQYF	TGTGCCAGCAGCCCAATCACGGGGCCGAGCTCCTACGAGCAGTACTTC
TRBD1	many	TRBJ2-2	TRBV6-9	CASSYPGQGARGTGELFF	TGTGCCAGCAGTTACCCGGGACAGGGGGCGCGAGGAACCGGGGAGCTGTTTTTT
-	many	TRBJ2-3	TRBV28	CASSFGGRGGTDTQYF	TGTGCCAGCAGTTTCGGCGGCCGTGGGGGCACAGATACGCAGTATTTT
-	-	TRBJ1-2	TRBV19	CASSPQSGEANYGYTF	TGTGCCAGTAGCCCCCAATCAGGCGAAGCTAACTATGGCTACACCTTC
TRBD2	-	TRBJ2-1	TRBV9	CASSVGASGSNEQFF	TGTGCCAGCAGCGTAGGTGCTAGCGGGAGCAATGAGCAGTTCTTC
-	many	TRBJ1-2	TRBV20-1	CSARDSRVGYGYTF	TGCAGTGCTAGAGATAGTAGGGTCGGGTATGGCTACACCTTC
TRBD2	few	TRBJ2-1	TRBV15	CATGLAGNEQFF	TGTGCCACCGGACTAGCTGGTAATGAGCAGTTCTTC
-	many	TRBJ2-7	TRBV12-3/TRBV12-4	CASRLGAGRSYEQYF	TGTGCCAGCAGGTTGGGGGCGGGACGCTCCTACGAGCAGTACTTC
TRBD1	many	TRBJ2-5	TRBV30	CAWSASQGYGETQYF	TGTGCCTGGAGTGCATCACAGGGGTATGGAGAGACCCAGTACTTC
-	many	TRBJ2-2	TRBV2	CASSPRTTNTGELFF	TGTGCCAGCAGTCCACGGACAACAAACACCGGGGAGCTGTTTTTT
-	-	TRBJ2-1	TRBV7-3	CASSPGTPLDEQFF	TGTGCCAGCAGCCCGGGGACTCCTTTGGATGAGCAGTTCTTC
TRBD1	many	TRBJ2-5	TRBV28	CASSLAGGRYQETQYF	TGTGCCAGCAGCTTAGCAGGGGGCCGGTACCAAGAGACCCAGTACTTC
TRBD2	many	TRBJ2-3	TRBV30	CAWAGVSTDTQYF	TGTGCCTGGGCGGGGGTTAGCACAGATACGCAGTATTTT
-	many	TRBJ2-3	TRBV7-9	CASSLATGTDTQYF	TGTGCCAGCAGTTTAGCAACAGGGACAGATACGCAGTATTTT
TRBD2	-	TRBJ2-1	TRBV6-1	CASSRTGGTSEAYNEQFF	TGTGCCAGCTCACGCACAGGGGGGACTAGCGAAGCCTACAATGAGCAGTTCTTC
TRBD1	many	TRBJ1-1	TRBV6-1	CASTYPPGQGGDTEAFF	TGTGCCAGCACCTACCCCCCGGGACAGGGTGGGGACACTGAAGCTTTCTTT
TRBD1	few	TRBJ2-7	TRBV5-1	CASSLATGIYEQYF	TGCGCCAGCAGCTTGGCGACAGGGATCTACGAGCAGTACTTC
-	few	TRBJ2-1	TRBV10-3	CAIRDWTEQFF	TGTGCCATCAGGGACTGGACAGAGCAGTTCTTC
-	few	TRBJ1-3	TRBV30	CAQRRGQGNTIYF	TGTGCCCAAAGGCGGGGGCAAGGAAACACCATATATTTT
TRBD2	many	TRBJ2-1	TRBV20-1	CSARVPSGSPWATDNEQFF	TGCAGTGCTAGGGTACCCAGCGGGAGTCCGTGGGCCACCGACAATGAGCAGTTCTTC
-	-	TRBJ2-3	TRBV18	CASSPPRKGQGADTQYF	TGTGCCAGCTCACCACCTCGCAAAGGGCAGGGCGCAGATACGCAGTATTTT